This TCR beta chain was obtained from a study of cytomegalovirus exposure and HLA in healthy donors. Study background: From donors who were HLA-typed, an early data release held approximately 91 million unique TCRs.

On this clone itself: The antigen is undetermined.

Primers: 60 Vbeta forward and 13 Jbeta reverse. Using immunoSEQ multiplex PCR, the repertoire was profiled, and TCRdb retains in-frame clones only, with some absent. Here the sample spans a few hundred thousand clones, 81% being singletons. The CDR3 spans 14 residues. The V gene lost 1 base and the J gene lost 0 bases, with 8 bases spanning the gap. In germline, CDR1 is SGHNT, CDR2 YYREEE (reference sequence). Study-wide points: HLA alleles showed associations with roughly 17,000 TCR beta sequences in a later analysis, at a 0.05 false discovery rate. Solely CMV serostatus was available to characterize immune exposure.

This chain uses TRBV5-4 with TRBJ2-7, with D unresolved. The TCR sequence derives from a woman aged 55-70 years in good health and CMV-seropositive. Material for sequencing was PBMCs. CDR3 sequence reads: CASSLKKSSYEQYF. The DNA for the CDR3 is TGTGCCAGCAGCTTGAAAAAGAGCTCCTACGAGCAGTACTTC.